The rows below give T cell receptor beta chains drawn from one sample of a study of CD8 T cells in Susac syndrome. TCRdb ran MiXCR on the immunoSEQ multiplex PCR reads and lists one entry per CDR3 protein. The table records about 73,000 distinct CDR3 sequences, roughly 95% of them present only once. The material sequenced was CD8+ T cells from PBMCs. All receptors derive from a human donor with multiple sclerosis. Both conserved end residues are part of each CDR3. A D gene is named only where the DNA matches it firmly. Some rows have no size entry. The others give once, few or many, or a class for an expanded clone.

TRBD1,TRBV7-9,TRBJ1-2,.,CASSGRDRANYGYTF,TGTGCCAGCAGCGGGCGGGACAGGGCTAACTATGGCTACACCTTC
.,TRBV7-9,TRBJ1-2,.,CASNSGEDYGYTF,TGTGCCAGCAATTCAGGGGAGGACTATGGCTACACCTTC
.,TRBV10-3,TRBJ1-6,.,CAIRPGEGEVSNSPLHF,TGTGCCATCAGACCTGGGGAGGGGGAAGTTTCTAACTCACCCCTCCACTTT
.,TRBV15,TRBJ1-5,.,CATSRGRASNQPQHF,TGTGCCACCAGCAGAGGTAGGGCCAGCAATCAGCCCCAGCATTTT
TRBD2,TRBV9,TRBJ2-1,once,CASSPGLAGGNEQFF,TGTGCCAGCAGCCCCGGACTAGCGGGAGGCAATGAGCAGTTCTTC
.,TRBV5-1,TRBJ2-5,.,CASSFISFQETQYF,TGCGCCAGCAGCTTCATTTCATTTCAAGAGACCCAGTACTTC
.,TRBV2,TRBJ2-7,once,CASRGTVSYEQYF,TGTGCCAGCAGGGGGACGGTCTCCTACGAGCAGTACTTC
TRBD1,TRBV5-4,TRBJ2-3,.,CASSTTGVTTDTQYF,TGTGCCAGCAGCACGACAGGGGTTACCACAGATACGCAGTATTTT
TRBD1,TRBV11-2,TRBJ1-5,once,CASSLGRQGGNQPQHF,TGTGCCAGCAGCTTAGGCCGACAGGGGGGCAATCAGCCCCAGCATTTT
.,TRBV12-3/TRBV12-4,TRBJ2-1,.,CASSFLPNEQFF,TGTGCCAGCAGTTTCCTTCCGAATGAGCAGTTCTTC
TRBD2,TRBV30,TRBJ2-3,.,CAWSVRGGGDTDTQYF,TGTGCCTGGAGTGTAAGAGGCGGGGGAGACACAGATACGCAGTATTTT
.,TRBV12-3/TRBV12-4,TRBJ2-1,.,CASIGPSNEQFF,TGTGCCAGCATCGGACCTTCGAATGAGCAGTTCTTC
.,TRBV5-4,TRBJ2-1,.,CASGRDFDEQFF,TGTGCCAGCGGGCGGGACTTTGATGAGCAGTTCTTC
.,TRBV27,TRBJ1-1,once,CASSLGGWTEAFF,TGTGCCAGCAGTTTAGGGGGGTGGACTGAAGCTTTCTTT
TRBD2,TRBV29-1,TRBJ2-7,.,CSFCRAGFNYEQYF,TGCAGCTTCTGCCGAGCGGGATTCAACTACGAGCAGTACTTC
.,TRBV12-3/TRBV12-4,TRBJ1-5,.,CASSVGDSFNQPQHF,TGTGCCAGCTCAGTAGGAGACAGTTTCAATCAGCCCCAGCATTTT
TRBD2,TRBV18,TRBJ2-7,.,CASSPFSGSAYEQYF,TGTGCCAGCTCGCCTTTTAGCGGGAGTGCCTACGAGCAGTACTTC
.,TRBV3-1,TRBJ1-5,.,CASSQGSYSNQPQHF,TGTGCCAGCAGCCAGGGCAGCTATAGCAATCAGCCCCAGCATTTT
TRBD1,TRBV27,TRBJ2-7,.,CASRGQGYEQYF,TGTGCCAGCAGGGGACAGGGATACGAGCAGTACTTC
.,TRBV5-1,TRBJ2-2,.,CASRRYQGTGELFF,TGCGCCAGCAGAAGGTACCAGGGCACCGGGGAGCTGTTTTTT
TRBD2,TRBV6-5,TRBJ2-5,.,CASSYSPSGREETQYF,TGTGCCAGCAGTTACTCACCTAGCGGGAGGGAGGAGACCCAGTACTTC
TRBD1,TRBV30,TRBJ1-1,once,CAWRTGQATEAFF,TGTGCCTGGAGGACGGGACAGGCGACTGAAGCTTTCTTT
.,TRBV5-6,TRBJ2-4,.,CASSQGTNIQYF,TGTGCCAGCAGCCAGGGGACGAACATTCAGTACTTC
TRBD2,TRBV3-1,TRBJ2-1,.,CASSPEGLDSSYNEQFF,TGTGCCAGCAGCCCCGAGGGACTAGACAGCTCCTACAATGAGCAGTTCTTC
.,TRBV12-3/TRBV12-4,TRBJ1-5,.,CASSLYRDDQPQHF,TGTGCCAGCAGTTTGTACAGGGATGATCAGCCCCAGCATTTT
TRBD1,TRBV19,TRBJ2-7,.,CASNTGTGNYEQYF,TGTGCCAGTAACACCGGGACAGGAAACTACGAGCAGTACTTC
.,TRBV7-9,TRBJ2-1,.,CASSLTVNEQFF,TGTGCCAGCAGCTTAACTGTCAATGAGCAGTTCTTC
.,TRBV6-5,TRBJ1-5,.,CASRRGRGNQPQHF,TGTGCCAGCAGAAGGGGGAGGGGCAATCAGCCCCAGCATTTT
.,TRBV6-5,TRBJ2-7,.,CASSSRRHEQYF,TGTGCCAGCAGTTCCCGACGCCACGAGCAGTACTTC
TRBD1,TRBV3-1,TRBJ2-7,.,CASRGQDSTYEQYF,TGTGCCAGCAGAGGACAGGACTCTACCTACGAGCAGTACTTC
TRBD2,TRBV6-5,TRBJ2-1,.,CASSYVTSGSNEQFF,TGTGCCAGCAGTTACGTGACTAGCGGGAGCAATGAGCAGTTCTTC